This T cell receptor beta chain stems from a study of glioma-infiltrating T cells. Regarding the study as a whole: Above-expected tissue-blood divergence occurred in all gliomas, most in low-grade ones.

TCR alpha and beta CDR3 regions were amplified from RNA using iRepertoire nested multiplex PCR. Each CDR3 protein gets one entry after TCRdb re-called the multiplex PCR reads with MiXCR. This table holds fewer than 200,000 distinct CDR3 sequences, more than 30% found once. The CDR3 spans 14 residues. The V and J ends lost 6 bases and 2 bases, in that order; junction bases with no gene match: 8. Germline V CDR1 and CDR2: DFQATT, SNEGSKA (reference sequence). This clonotype was seen many times. Its antigen is as yet unknown. The TCR originated in a human donor with low-grade glioma or glioblastoma, undergoing nonglioma brain surgery, or in good health (not recorded which). The sample comprised glioma tissue, nonneoplastic brain tissue, or PBMCs (not recorded which). This sequence joins TRBV20-1 and TRBJ2-3, with 7 nucleotides matching TRBD2. CDR3 bases: TGCAGTGCCCCCTCTAGCGGAATCACAGATACGCAGTATTTT. The encoded protein is CSAPSSGITDTQYF.